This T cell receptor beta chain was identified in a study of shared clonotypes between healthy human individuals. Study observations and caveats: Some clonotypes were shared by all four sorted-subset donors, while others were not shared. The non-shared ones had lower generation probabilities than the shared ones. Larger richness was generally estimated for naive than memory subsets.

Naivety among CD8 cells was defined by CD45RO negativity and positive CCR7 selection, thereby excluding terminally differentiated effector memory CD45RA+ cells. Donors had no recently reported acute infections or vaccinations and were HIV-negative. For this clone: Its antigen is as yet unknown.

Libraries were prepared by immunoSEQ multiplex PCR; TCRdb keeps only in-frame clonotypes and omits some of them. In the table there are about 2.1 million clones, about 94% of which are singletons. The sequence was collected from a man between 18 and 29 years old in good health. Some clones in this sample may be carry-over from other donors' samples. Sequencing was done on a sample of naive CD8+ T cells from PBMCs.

CDR3 coding DNA: TGTGCCAGCGTTCCTCGTCTCCGGACGGACATGAACACTGAAGCTTTCTTT. Translation gives CASVPRLRTDMNTEAFF. The rearrangement links TRBV21-1 to TRBJ1-1; the table's D call of TRBD1 was not tested on the DNA. TRBV21-1 is recorded as a pseudogene. This CDR3 is 17 amino acids long.